A single sample gave rise to the 12 T cell receptor beta chains below, sequenced in a study of cytomegalovirus exposure and HLA in healthy donors (dated by TCRdb to about 2017). To prepare the library, the immunoSEQ multiplex PCR assay was applied. For the multiplex PCR, a mixture combining 60 forward primers for TCR Vbeta segments and 13 reverse primers for TCR Jbeta segments was used. This is the immuneACCESS table as TCRdb keeps it, with only in-frame sequences that have V and J called. A part of the clones is gone; compared with another copy, unresolved V genes explain less than half, and the rest is unexplained. The sample contains 150,000 to 200,000 clones, 65% to 80% of them found a single time. Together, the top ten hold around 3.2% of the sample. Material: PBMCs. The receptors come from a woman between 45 and 65 years old in good health and CMV-seropositive.

The V call is TRBV6-6, the J call TRBJ1-3; D remains ambiguous. Germline V gives CDR1 MNHNY, CDR2 SVGAGI (reference sequence). Trimming left V 7 bases short and J 3 bases short, with 10 bases between. CDR3 size: 13 residues. As DNA, the CDR3 is TGTGCCAGCACCACCCCTAGTGGAAACACCATATATTTT. Its translation is CASTTPSGNTIYF.

The CDR3 DNA follows: TGTGCCAGCAGTTGGCGTCCAGGGGGTATGAACACTGAAGCTTTCTTT. This gives the protein CASSWRPGGMNTEAFF. The J gene is TRBJ1-1, the V gene TRBV6-5, with 7 bases identical to TRBD1. V shed 4 bases and J 0 bases; nucleotides not matched to a gene: 8. Looked up from germline, CDR1 is MNHEY and CDR2 is SVGAGI. The length of the CDR3 is 16 residues.

The V gene is TRBV7-2, the J gene TRBJ2-7; 14 bases fit TRBD2. J lost 5 bases, V lost 2 bases, and 11 bases had no gene match. Germline V gene data show CDR1 as SGHTA and CDR2 as FQGNSA. The CDR3 sequence is 18 residues long. The CDR3 spells CASSLPPRTSGGFDEQYF. As DNA, the CDR3 is TGTGCCAGCAGCTTACCCCCTCGGACTAGCGGGGGGTTCGACGAGCAGTACTTC.

The genes are TRBV28 and TRBJ1-4; D possibly corresponds to TRBD1 (6 bases). The CDR3 loop spans 14 amino acids. The ends were cut back, 8 bases at V and 6 bases at J, with 16 bases in the middle. Germline CDR1 and CDR2: MDHEN and SYDVKM. CDR3 coding DNA: TGTGCCAGCGGAGGCAGGGGAGTGGATGAAAAACTGTTTTTT. Protein sequence: CASGGRGVDEKLFF.

V and J are TRBV2 and TRBJ1-6; possible D gene TRBD1, 5 bases. V was cut by 11 bases and J by 10 bases, with 15 bases left in between. The CDR3 has 12 residues. Germline V gene data show CDR1 as SNHLY and CDR2 as FYNNEI. The CDR3 loop is CASRGGGSPLHF. In DNA, the CDR3 is TGTGCCTCACGGGGGGGAGGCTCACCCCTCCACTTT.

The chain combines TRBV23-1 with TRBJ1-2; D possibly corresponds to TRBD1 (6 bases). TRBV23-1 counts as an open reading frame of uncertain function. This CDR3 spans 15 amino acids. V gave up 3 bases and J gave up 4 bases, with 15 bases separating them. CDR3 protein: CASSHGSRTAYGYTF. The DNA of the CDR3 is TGCGCCAGCAGTCATGGGTCACGGACAGCCTATGGCTACACCTTC.

This chain joins TRBV19 and TRBJ2-3, with no clear D. This CDR3 comprises 14 residues. V lost 3 bases to trimming and J lost 4 bases, with 11 bases between them. The germline gives CDR1 LNHDA, CDR2 SQIVND (reference sequence). The CDR3 loop is CASSIGPAPDTQYF. Here the CDR3 DNA reads TGTGCCAGTAGTATTGGGCCGGCCCCAGATACGCAGTATTTT.

The chain carries TRBV7-8 and TRBJ1-2, with D unclear. Trimming cost V 2 bases and J 4 bases, with 29 bases left between them. The CDR3 sequence is 20 residues long. CDR1 and CDR2 (germline): SGHVS, FQNEAQ. Written as DNA, the CDR3 is TGTGCCAGCAGCTTAAAGGCGGGAGCCCCCCTCTCCCAAATTACCTATGGCTACACCTTC. Its protein is CASSLKAGAPLSQITYGYTF.

V is TRBV2 and J is TRBJ1-3, with unresolved D. This CDR3 comprises 13 residues. V dropped 8 bases and J dropped 0 bases, with 8 bases sitting between them. Per germline, CDR1 SNHLY and CDR2 FYNNEI. The CDR3 loop reads CASFYSSGNTIYF. For the CDR3, the DNA is TGTGCCAGCTTCTACAGCTCTGGAAACACCATATATTTT. Complete variable domain (other parts from reference TRBV2 and TRBJ1-3): EPEVTQTPSHQVTQMGQEVILRCVPISNHLYFYWYRQILGQKVEFLVSFYNNEISEKSEIFDDQFSVERPDGSNFTLKIRSTKLEDSAMYFCASFYSSGNTIYFGEGSWLTVV.

The chain uses TRBV19 and TRBJ2-3, with 7 bases aligning to TRBD2. This CDR3 comprises 15 residues. Unmatched junction bases numbered 5, after V lost 3 bases and J lost 2 bases. CDR1 is LNHDA and CDR2 is SQIVND in the germline V gene (reference sequence). In DNA form, the CDR3 reads TGTGCCAGTAGTATTAGCGCGGGGGACACAGATACGCAGTATTTT. Translated: CASSISAGDTDTQYF.

V is TRBV25-1 and J is TRBJ2-1; possible D gene TRBD1, 6 bases. Germline V CDR1 and CDR2: MGHDK, SYGVNS. Trimming pared 6 bases from V and 8 bases from J, leaving 11 bases between. There are 12 residues in the CDR3. The CDR3 is CASRKDRDEQFF. The CDR3 bases are TGTGCCAGCAGAAAGGACAGAGATGAGCAGTTCTTC.

A few counts support this clone. The chain links TRBV30 to TRBJ1-4, with D perhaps TRBD1 (5 bases). CDR3 size: 14 residues. Per the germline V gene, CDR1 is GTSNPN and CDR2 is SVGIG (reference sequence). With 0 bases removed from V and 6 bases from J, the gap between germline ends came to 11 bases. The DNA for the CDR3 is TGTGCCTGGAGTGTTAAAAGGGGTGATGAAAAACTGTTTTTT. It yields the protein CAWSVKRGDEKLFF.